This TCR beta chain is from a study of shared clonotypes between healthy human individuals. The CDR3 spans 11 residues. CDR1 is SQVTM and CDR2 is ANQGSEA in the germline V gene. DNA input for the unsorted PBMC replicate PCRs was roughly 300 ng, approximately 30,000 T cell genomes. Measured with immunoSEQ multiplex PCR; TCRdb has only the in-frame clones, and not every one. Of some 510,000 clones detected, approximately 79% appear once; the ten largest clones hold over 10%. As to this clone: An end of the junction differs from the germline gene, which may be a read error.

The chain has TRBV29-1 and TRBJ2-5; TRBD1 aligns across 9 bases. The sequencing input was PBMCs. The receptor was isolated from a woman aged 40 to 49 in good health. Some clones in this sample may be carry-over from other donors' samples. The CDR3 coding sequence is TGCAGCGTTCCCCTCCGGGACAGGGTTCACTTC. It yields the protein CSVPLRDRVHF.